The present T cell receptor (beta chain) was sequenced within a study of PD-1 blockade in classical Hodgkin lymphoma. General study findings and limits: Complete responders had baseline diversity similar to newly diagnosed patients.

Produced via immunoSEQ multiplex PCR; TCRdb's table is partial and in-frame only. The sample includes 90,000 or so clones, about 77% of them seen just once. Time point of the sample: cycle 4 day 1 (C4D1), after six to seven weeks of nivolumab. All the patients suffered relapse after autologous stem cell transplantation, and brentuximab vedotin exposure differed. With V trimmed by 4 bases and J by 4 bases, 15 bases remained unmatched. This CDR3 spans 18 amino acids. Per germline, CDR1 LNHDA and CDR2 SQIVND (reference sequence). Points on this clone: Its antigen remains unidentified.

Sequencing was performed on peripheral blood mononuclear cells (PBMCs), taken before the fourth cycle of nivolumab. This receptor was identified in a human donor with classical Hodgkin lymphoma. The chain uses TRBV19 and TRBJ1-4; 7 bases agree with TRBD1. CDR3: CASSTDLTGAGLNEKLFF. The CDR3 DNA is TGTGCCAGTAGTACCGACCTAACAGGGGCCGGCCTTAATGAAAAACTGTTTTTT.